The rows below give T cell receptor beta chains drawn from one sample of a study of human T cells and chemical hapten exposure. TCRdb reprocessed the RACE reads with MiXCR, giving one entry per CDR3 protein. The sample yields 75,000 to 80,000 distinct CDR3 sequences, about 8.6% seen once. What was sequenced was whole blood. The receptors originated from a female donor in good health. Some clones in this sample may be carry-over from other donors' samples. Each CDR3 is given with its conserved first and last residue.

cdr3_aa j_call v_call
CSVGTFRAYEQYF TRBJ2-7 TRBV29-1
CASSRGTELGYTF TRBJ1-2 TRBV6-2/TRBV6-3
CASSWYNEQFF TRBJ2-1 TRBV6-5
CASSLSGGRSSYNEQFF TRBJ2-1 TRBV7-8
CASSPTARAEAFF TRBJ1-1 TRBV6-5
CASSLAPPFYGQSGRVINQPQHF TRBJ1-5 TRBV7-2
CASSLDRGQPQHF TRBJ1-5 TRBV6-1
CSARATGTDTQYF TRBJ2-3 TRBV20-1
CASTSQDRVTGELFF TRBJ2-2 TRBV6-2/TRBV6-3
CSATDSNEAFF TRBJ1-1 TRBV20-1
CASSDRGGLYEQYF TRBJ2-7 TRBV2
CAWSVGQGVGYTF TRBJ1-2 TRBV30
CSTRDRSSGANVLTF TRBJ2-6 TRBV20-1
CASSRGQGSGNTIYF TRBJ1-3 TRBV4-2
CASSQVLIGSEIRTAFF TRBJ1-1 TRBV4-3
CASSSTVVYEQYF TRBJ2-7 TRBV6-2/TRBV6-3
CSARGGAGGNGYTF TRBJ1-2 TRBV20-1
CASRAGTGIESLHF TRBJ1-6 TRBV2
CSANRGFGAGTSYEQYF TRBJ2-7 TRBV20-1
CANSPGTGRTEAFF TRBJ1-1 TRBV5-1
CASKPLLGGAHTGELFF TRBJ2-2 TRBV27
CASKLRGRGTEAFF TRBJ1-1 TRBV7-9
CSAGTGDSSLYNSPLHF TRBJ1-6 TRBV20-1
CASRPGRLSSYNEQFF TRBJ2-1 TRBV12-3/TRBV12-4
CASSLGIRTTLAKNIQYF TRBJ2-4 TRBV28
CASHETPNTEAFF TRBJ1-1 TRBV2
CASSQEGGGANVLTF TRBJ2-6 TRBV4-3
CASSITSGGAAMDTQYF TRBJ2-3 TRBV7-2
CASSRDRGNTIYF TRBJ1-3 TRBV7-2
CASSPGPRVGRTEAFF TRBJ1-1 TRBV6-1
CASKASGGGSTQYF TRBJ2-3 TRBV6-6
CSAQGAVGEKLFF TRBJ1-4 TRBV29-1
CASSLGAGNSPLHF TRBJ1-6 TRBV7-2
CSAHSSGATDTQYF TRBJ2-3 TRBV20-1
CASSQRQYSNQPQHF TRBJ1-5 TRBV12-3/TRBV12-4
CSARDDRGRHSNQPQHF TRBJ1-5 TRBV20-1
CASSAGLASTDTQYF TRBJ2-3 TRBV25-1
CSARPRTGASNQPQHF TRBJ1-5 TRBV20-1
CASSLSFSSDTQYF TRBJ2-3 TRBV5-1
CASSIDIGGNQPQHF TRBJ1-5 TRBV19
CASSLLQTKISGAFF TRBJ1-1 TRBV5-1
CASSEYRGDSPLHF TRBJ1-6 TRBV25-1
CASSEGAEAFF TRBJ1-1 TRBV6-1
CAVRGTGNYGYTF TRBJ1-2 TRBV27
CAISDTGTVNSPLHF TRBJ1-6 TRBV10-3
CASSPNRRAEAFF TRBJ1-1 TRBV7-9
CASSCVRTVSSGANVLTF TRBJ2-6 TRBV21-1
CASSHRESQETQYF TRBJ2-5 TRBV27
CASSLSRQPFQETQYF TRBJ2-5 TRBV12-3/TRBV12-4
CAISGRDRSSYEQYF TRBJ2-7 TRBV10-3
CASSGKPGTEAFF TRBJ1-1 TRBV9
CASSLAGSGTQYF TRBJ2-5 TRBV5-1
CASSLDGGGLMNTEAFF TRBJ1-1 TRBV11-1
CASSLNTPQPQHF TRBJ1-5 TRBV2
CASSRTGVAYEQYF TRBJ2-7 TRBV7-9